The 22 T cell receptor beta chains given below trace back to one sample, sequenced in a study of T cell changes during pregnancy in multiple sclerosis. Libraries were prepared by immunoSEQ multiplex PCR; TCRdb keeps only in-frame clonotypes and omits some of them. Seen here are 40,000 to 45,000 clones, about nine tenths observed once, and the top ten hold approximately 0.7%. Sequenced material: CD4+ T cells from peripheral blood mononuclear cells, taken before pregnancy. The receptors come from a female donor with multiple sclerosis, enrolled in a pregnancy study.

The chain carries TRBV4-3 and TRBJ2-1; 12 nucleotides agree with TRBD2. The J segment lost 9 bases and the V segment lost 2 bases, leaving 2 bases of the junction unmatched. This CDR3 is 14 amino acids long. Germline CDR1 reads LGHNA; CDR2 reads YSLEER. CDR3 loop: CASSQLAGGPEQFF. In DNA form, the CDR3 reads TGCGCCAGCAGCCAACTAGCGGGGGGGCCTGAGCAGTTCTTC.

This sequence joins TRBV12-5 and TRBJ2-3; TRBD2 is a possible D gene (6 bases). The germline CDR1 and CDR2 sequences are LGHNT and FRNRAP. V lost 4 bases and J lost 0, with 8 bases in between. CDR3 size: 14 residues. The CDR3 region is CASGSGTSTDTQYF. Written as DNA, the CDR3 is TGTGCTAGTGGTTCCGGGACTAGCACAGATACGCAGTATTTT.

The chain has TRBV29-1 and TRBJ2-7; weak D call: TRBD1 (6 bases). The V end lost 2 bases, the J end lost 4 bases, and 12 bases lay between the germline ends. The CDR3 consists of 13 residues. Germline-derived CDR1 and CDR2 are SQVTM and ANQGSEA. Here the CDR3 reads CSVETGPGYEQYF. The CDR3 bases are TGCAGCGTTGAAACAGGGCCGGGGTACGAGCAGTACTTC.

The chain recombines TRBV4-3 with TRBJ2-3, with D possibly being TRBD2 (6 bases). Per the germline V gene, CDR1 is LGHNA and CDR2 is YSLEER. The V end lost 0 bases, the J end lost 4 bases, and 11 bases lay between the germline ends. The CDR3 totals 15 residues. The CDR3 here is CASSQEGGIADTQYF. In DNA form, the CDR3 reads TGCGCCAGCAGCCAAGAGGGGGGAATTGCAGATACGCAGTATTTT.

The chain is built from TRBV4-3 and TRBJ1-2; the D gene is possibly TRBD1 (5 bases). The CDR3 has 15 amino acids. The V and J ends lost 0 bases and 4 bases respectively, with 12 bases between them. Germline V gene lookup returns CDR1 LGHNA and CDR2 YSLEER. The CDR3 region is CASSQDRTPTYGYTF. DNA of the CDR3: TGCGCCAGCAGCCAAGATAGGACACCAACCTATGGCTACACCTTC.

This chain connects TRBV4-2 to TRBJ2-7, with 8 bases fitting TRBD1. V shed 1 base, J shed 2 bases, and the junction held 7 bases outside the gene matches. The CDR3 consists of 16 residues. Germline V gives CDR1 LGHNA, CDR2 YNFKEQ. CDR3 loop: CASSQVADRDPYEQYF. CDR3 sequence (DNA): TGTGCCAGCAGCCAAGTTGCGGACAGGGACCCCTACGAGCAGTACTTC.

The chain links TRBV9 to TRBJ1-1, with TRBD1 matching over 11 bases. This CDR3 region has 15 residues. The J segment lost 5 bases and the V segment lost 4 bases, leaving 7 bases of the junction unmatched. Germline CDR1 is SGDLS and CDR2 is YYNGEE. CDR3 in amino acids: CASSPDRGQGTEAFF. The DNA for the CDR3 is TGTGCCAGCAGCCCGGACAGGGGGCAAGGAACTGAAGCTTTCTTT.

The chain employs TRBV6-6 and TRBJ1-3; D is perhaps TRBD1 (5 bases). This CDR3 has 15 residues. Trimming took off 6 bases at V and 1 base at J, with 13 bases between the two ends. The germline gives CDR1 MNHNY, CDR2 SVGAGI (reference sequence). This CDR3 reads CASSLSGGSGNTIYF. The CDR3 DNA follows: TGTGCCAGCAGCCTCTCCGGGGGATCTGGAAACACCATATATTTT.

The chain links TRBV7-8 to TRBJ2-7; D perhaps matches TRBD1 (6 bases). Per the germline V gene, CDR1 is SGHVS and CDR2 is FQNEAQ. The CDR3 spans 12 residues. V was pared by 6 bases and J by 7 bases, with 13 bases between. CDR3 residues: CASSTTGLEQYF. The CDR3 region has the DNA TGTGCCAGCAGTACGACAGGCCTGGAGCAGTACTTC.

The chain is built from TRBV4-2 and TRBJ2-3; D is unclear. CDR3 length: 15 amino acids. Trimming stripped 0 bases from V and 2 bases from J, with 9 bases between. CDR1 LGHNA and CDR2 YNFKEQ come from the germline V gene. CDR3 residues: CASSQDNADTDTQYF. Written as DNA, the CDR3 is TGTGCCAGCAGCCAAGATAACGCAGACACAGATACGCAGTATTTT.

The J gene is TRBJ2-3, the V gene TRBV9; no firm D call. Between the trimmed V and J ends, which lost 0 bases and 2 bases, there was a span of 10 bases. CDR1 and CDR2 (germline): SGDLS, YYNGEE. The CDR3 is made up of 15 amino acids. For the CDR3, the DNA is TGTGCCAGCAGCGTAGGGGCAGCACCCACAGATACGCAGTATTTT. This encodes CASSVGAAPTDTQYF.

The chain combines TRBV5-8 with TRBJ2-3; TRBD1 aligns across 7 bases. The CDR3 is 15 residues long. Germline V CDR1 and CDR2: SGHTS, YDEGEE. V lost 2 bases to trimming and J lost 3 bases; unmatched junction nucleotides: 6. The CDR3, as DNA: TGTGCCAGCAGCTTTGTCGACAGGGATACAGATACGCAGTATTTT. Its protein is CASSFVDRDTDTQYF.

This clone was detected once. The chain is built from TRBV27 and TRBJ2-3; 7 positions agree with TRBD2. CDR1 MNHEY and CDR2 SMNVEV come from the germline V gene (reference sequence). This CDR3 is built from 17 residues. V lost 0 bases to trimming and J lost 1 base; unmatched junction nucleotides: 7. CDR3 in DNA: TGTGCCAGCAGTTTATCCCCCCCGGGGAGGGGCACAGATACGCAGTATTTT. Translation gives CASSLSPPGRGTDTQYF.

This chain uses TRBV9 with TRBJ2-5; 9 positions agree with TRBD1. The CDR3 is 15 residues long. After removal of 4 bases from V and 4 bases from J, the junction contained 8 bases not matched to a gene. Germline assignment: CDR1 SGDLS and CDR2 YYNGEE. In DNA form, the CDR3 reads TGTGCCAGCAGCAAAGCCGGGACAGGGACAGAGACCCAGTACTTC. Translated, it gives CASSKAGTGTETQYF.

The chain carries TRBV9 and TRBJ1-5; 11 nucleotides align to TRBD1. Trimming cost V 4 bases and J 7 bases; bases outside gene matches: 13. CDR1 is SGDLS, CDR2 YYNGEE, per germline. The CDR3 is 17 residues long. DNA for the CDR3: TGTGCCAGCAGCTCGGACAGGGGGCTTGGATTTTCGCAGCCCCAGCATTTT. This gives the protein CASSSDRGLGFSQPQHF.

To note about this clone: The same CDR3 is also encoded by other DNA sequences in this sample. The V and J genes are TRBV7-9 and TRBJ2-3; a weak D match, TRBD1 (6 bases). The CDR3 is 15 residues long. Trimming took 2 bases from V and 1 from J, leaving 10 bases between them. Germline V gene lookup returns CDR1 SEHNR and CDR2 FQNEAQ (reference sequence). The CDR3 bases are TGTGCCAGCAGCTTATTAGCAGGGGGCACAGATACGCAGTATTTT. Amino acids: CASSLLAGGTDTQYF.

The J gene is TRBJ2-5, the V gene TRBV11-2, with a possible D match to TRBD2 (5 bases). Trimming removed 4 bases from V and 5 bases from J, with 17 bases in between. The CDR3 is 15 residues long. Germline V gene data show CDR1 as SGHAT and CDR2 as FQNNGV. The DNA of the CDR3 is TGTGCCAGCAGCTCCCACACCGGGGAAGGGGAGACCCAGTACTTC. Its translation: CASSSHTGEGETQYF.

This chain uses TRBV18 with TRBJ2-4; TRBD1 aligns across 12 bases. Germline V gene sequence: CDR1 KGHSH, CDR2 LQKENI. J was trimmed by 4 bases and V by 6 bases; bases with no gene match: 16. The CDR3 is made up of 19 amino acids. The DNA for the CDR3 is TGTGCCAGCTCGCAGGAGGGACAGGGGGCCTTCCCGGGGAAAAACATTCAGTACTTC. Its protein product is CASSQEGQGAFPGKNIQYF.

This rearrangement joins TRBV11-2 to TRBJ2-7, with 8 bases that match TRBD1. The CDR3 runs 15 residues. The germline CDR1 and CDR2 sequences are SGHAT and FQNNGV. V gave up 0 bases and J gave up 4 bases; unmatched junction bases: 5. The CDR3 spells CASSLDRGLPYEQYF. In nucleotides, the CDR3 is TGTGCCAGCAGCTTAGACAGGGGGCTCCCTTACGAGCAGTACTTC.

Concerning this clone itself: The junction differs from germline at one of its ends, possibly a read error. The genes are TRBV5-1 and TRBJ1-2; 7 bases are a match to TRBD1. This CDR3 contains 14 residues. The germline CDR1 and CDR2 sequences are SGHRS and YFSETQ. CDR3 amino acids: CASSPLTGQGQPVF. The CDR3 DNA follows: TGCGCCAGCAGCCCCTTGACAGGGCAGGGCCAACCAGTCTTC.

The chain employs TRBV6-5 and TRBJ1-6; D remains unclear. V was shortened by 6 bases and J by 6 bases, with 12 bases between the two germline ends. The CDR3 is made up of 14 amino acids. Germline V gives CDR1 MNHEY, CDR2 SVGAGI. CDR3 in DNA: TGTGCCAGCAGCCCTCTAATCGGTAATTCACCCCTCCACTTT. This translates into CASSPLIGNSPLHF.

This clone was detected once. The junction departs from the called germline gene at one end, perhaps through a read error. The CDR3 DNA is TGTGCTAGCAGCTTAGCACAAACCGGGGAGCTGTTTTTT. Translated: CASSLAQTGELFF. The V gene is TRBV7-7, the J gene TRBJ2-2; D remains unclear. Germline V CDR1 and CDR2: SSHAT, FNYEAQ (reference sequence). This CDR3 comprises 13 residues.